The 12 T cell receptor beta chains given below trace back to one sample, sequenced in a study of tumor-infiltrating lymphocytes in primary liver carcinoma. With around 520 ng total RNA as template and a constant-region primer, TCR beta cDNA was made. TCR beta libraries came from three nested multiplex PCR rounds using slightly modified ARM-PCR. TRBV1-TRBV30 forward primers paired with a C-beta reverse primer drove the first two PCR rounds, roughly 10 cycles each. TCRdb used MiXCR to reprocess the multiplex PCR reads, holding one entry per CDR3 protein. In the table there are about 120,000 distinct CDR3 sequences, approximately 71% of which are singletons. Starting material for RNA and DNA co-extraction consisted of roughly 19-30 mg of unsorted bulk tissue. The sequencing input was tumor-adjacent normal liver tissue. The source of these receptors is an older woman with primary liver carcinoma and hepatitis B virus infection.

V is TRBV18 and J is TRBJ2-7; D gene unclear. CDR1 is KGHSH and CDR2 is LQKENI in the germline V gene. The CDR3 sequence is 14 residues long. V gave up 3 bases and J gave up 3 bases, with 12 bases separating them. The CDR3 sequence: CASSPSGTDYEQYF. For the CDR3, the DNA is TGTGCCAGCTCACCGTCGGGCACCGACTACGAGCAGTACTTC.

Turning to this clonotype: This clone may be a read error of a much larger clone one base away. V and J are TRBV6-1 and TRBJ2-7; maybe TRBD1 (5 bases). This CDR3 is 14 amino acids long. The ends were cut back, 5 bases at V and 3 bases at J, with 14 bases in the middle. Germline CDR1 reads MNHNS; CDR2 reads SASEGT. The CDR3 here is CASSSSPRGYEQYF. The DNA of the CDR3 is TGTGCCAGCAGTTCCTCGCCAAGGGGCTACGAGCAGTACTTC.

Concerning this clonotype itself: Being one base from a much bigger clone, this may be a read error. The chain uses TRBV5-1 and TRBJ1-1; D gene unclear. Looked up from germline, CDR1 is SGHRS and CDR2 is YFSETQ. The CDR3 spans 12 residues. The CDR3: CANSLDSTEAFF. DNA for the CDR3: TGCGCCAACAGCTTGGATAGCACTGAAGCTTTCTTT.

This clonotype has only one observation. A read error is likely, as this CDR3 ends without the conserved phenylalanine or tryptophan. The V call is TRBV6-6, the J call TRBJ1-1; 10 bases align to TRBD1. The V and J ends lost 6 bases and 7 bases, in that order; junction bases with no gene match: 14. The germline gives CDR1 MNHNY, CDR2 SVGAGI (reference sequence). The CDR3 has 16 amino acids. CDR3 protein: CASRPSRDRGDIEAFI. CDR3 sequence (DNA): TGTGCCAGCAGGCCCAGCCGGGACAGGGGAGACATTGAAGCTTTCATT.

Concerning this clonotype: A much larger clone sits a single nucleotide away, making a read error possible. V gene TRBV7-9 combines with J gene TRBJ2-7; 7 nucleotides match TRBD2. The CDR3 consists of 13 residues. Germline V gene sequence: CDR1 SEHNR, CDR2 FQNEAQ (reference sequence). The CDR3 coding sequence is TGTGCCCGCAGCTCTGGACTAGCCTACGAGCAGTACTTC. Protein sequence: CARSSGLAYEQYF.

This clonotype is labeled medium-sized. CDR3 residues: CASSFDKRVSPLHF. The CDR3, as DNA: TGTGCCAGCAGCTTTGACAAGCGCGTTTCACCCCTCCACTTT. The chain carries TRBV11-2 and TRBJ1-6; the D is unclear. V lost 3 bases and J lost 9, with 12 bases in between. Per the germline V gene, CDR1 is SGHAT and CDR2 is FQNNGV. The CDR3 contains 14 residues.

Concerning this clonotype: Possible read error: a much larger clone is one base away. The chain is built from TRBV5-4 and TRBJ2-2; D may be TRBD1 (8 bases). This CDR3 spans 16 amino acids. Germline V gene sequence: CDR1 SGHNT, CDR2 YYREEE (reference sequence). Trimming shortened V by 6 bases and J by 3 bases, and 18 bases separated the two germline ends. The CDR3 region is CASNQGASGYTGELFF. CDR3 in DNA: TGTGCCAGCAACCAGGGGGCTAGCGGCTACACCGGGGAGCTGTTTTTT.

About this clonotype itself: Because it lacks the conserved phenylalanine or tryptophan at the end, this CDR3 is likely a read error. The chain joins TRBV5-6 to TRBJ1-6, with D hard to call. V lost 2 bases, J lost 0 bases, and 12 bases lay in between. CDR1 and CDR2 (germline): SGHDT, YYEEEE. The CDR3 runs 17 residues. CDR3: CASSFLGDLSYNSPLHI. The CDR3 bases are TGTGCCAGCAGCTTCCTCGGGGATCTCTCCTATAATTCACCCCTCCACATT.

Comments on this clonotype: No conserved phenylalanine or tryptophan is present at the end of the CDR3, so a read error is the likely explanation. The CDR3 DNA reads as TGTGCCAGCGGCGTTGGAACAGCGGACTCCTACGAGCAGTACTTA. Protein product: CASGVGTADSYEQYL. The chain has TRBV5-4 and TRBJ2-7; weak D call: TRBD2 (5 bases). With 7 bases removed from V and 0 bases from J, the gap between germline ends came to 17 bases. In germline, CDR1 is SGHNT, CDR2 YYREEE (reference sequence). CDR3 length: 15 amino acids.

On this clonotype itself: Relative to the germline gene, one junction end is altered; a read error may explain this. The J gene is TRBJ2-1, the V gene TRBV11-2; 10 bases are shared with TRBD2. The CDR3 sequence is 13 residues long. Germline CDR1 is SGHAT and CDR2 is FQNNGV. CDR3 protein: CAISWTSGVEQFF. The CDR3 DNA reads TGTGCCATCAGCTGGACTAGCGGCGTTGAGCAGTTCTTC. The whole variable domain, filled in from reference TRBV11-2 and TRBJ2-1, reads EAGVAQSPRYKIIEKRQSVAFWCNPISGHATLYWYQQILGQGPKLLIQFQNNGVVDDSQLPKDRFSAERLKGVDSTLKIQPAKLEDSAVYLCAISWTSGVEQFFGPGTRLTVL.

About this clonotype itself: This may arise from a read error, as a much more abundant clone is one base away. The CDR3 protein is CAAESGTGNDEQFF. For the CDR3, the DNA is TGTGCCGCCGAATCCGGGACAGGGAACGATGAGCAGTTCTTC. The chain couples TRBV10-3 to TRBJ2-1; 9 nucleotides agree with TRBD1. The CDR3 length is 14 residues. Germline V gene lookup returns CDR1 ENHRY and CDR2 SYGVKD. With 11 bases clipped from V and 8 bases from J, the junction kept 13 bases outside the gene matches.

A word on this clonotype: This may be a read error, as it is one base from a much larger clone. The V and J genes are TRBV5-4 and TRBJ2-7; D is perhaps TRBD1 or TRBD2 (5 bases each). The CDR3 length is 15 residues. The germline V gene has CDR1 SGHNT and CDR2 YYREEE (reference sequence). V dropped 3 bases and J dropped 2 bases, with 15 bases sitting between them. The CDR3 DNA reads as TGTGCCAGCAGCTCTACCGGGGCTAAGACCTACGAGCAGTACTTC. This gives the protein CASSSTGAKTYEQYF.